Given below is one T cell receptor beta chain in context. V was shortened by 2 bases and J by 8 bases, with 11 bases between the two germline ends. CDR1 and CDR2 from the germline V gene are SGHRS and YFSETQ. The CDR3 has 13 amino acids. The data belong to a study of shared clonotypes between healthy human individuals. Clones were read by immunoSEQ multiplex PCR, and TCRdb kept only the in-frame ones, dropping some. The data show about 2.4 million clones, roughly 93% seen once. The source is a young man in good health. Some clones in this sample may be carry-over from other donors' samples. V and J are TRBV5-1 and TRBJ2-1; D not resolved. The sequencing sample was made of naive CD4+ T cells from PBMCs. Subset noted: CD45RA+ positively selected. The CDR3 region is CASSFSIYDEQFF. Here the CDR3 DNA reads TGCGCCAGCAGCTTTAGTATTTACGATGAGCAGTTCTTC.